The subject of this entry is one T cell receptor beta chain. Its antigen remains unidentified. This sample was taken from a study of post-analysis software for immune sequencing data. Regarding the study as a whole: Compared with controls, patients had more of 4 or 5 TRBV segments, including TRBV5-6, TRBV5-1 and TRBV20-1.

CDR3 length equals 14 residues. Germline V gives CDR1 DFQATT, CDR2 SNEGSKA (reference sequence). Trimming stripped 4 bases from V and 2 bases from J, with 14 bases between. Prepared TCR beta cDNA libraries contained unique molecular identifiers. Each CDR3 protein gets one entry after TCRdb re-called the PCR reads with MiXCR. Of about 540,000 distinct CDR3 sequences in the sample, about a third were seen once. This sequence joins TRBV20-1 and TRBJ2-5; D gene ambiguous. Sequencing input: blood. This clonotype was obtained from a girl younger than 18 with multiple sclerosis. DNA for the CDR3: TGCAGTGCTAAGGCGTTAGGCGGTCAAGAGACCCAGTACTTC. It codes for CSAKALGGQETQYF.